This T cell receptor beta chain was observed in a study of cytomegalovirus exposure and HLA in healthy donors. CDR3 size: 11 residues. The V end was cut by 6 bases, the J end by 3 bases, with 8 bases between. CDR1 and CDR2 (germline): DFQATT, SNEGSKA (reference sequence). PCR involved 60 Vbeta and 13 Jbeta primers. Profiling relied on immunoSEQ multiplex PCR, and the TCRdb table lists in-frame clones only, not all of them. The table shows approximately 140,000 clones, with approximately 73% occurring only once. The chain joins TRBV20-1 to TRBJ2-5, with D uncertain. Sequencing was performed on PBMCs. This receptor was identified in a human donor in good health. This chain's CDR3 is CSALSKETQYF. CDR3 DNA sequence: TGCAGTGCACTATCAAAAGAGACCCAGTACTTC.